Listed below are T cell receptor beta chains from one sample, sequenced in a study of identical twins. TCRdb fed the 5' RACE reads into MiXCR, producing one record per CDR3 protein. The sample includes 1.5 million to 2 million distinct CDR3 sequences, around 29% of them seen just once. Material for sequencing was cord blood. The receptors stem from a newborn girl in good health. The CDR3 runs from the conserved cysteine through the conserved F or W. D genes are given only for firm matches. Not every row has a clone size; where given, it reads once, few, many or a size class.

TGTGCCAGCAGTCCCGGGGACTCGAGCACAGATACGCAGTATTTT	CASSPGDSSTDTQYF	few	-	TRBV27	TRBJ2-3
TGTGCCAGCAGCTCCGACAGGGCTCGGTACAATGAGCAGTTCTTC	CASSSDRARYNEQFF	-	TRBD1	TRBV7-9	TRBJ2-1
TGCAGTGCTAGTTTTACTCTTGAAGCTTTCTTT	CSASFTLEAFF	-	-	TRBV20-1	TRBJ1-1
TGTGCCAGCAGTTCGGCGGGTGAGCAGTACTTC	CASSSAGEQYF	-	-	TRBV28	TRBJ2-5
TGTGCCATCAGTGCACACGAGGGTCGGGAGACCCAGTACTTC	CAISAHEGRETQYF	-	-	TRBV10-3	TRBJ2-5
TGTGCCAGCGGTCCAGGGTTCGGCACTAATGAAAAACTGTTTTTT	CASGPGFGTNEKLFF	-	-	TRBV5-6	TRBJ1-4
TGTGCCAGCAGCCAAACGCCTAGTCAAGAGACCCAGTACTTC	CASSQTPSQETQYF	few	-	TRBV3-1	TRBJ2-5
TGTGCCAGCTTTAGGGGTCAGGGAGACGCCGGGGAGCTGTTTTTT	CASFRGQGDAGELFF	-	-	TRBV6-5	TRBJ2-2
TGTGCCAGCCCTCGGAGGAGCGGAACCTACGAGCAGTACTTC	CASPRRSGTYEQYF	few	-	TRBV28	TRBJ2-7
TGTGCCAGCATCCCTAAGAGGGGCGGGGGGGCCTCTGATACGCAGTATTTT	CASIPKRGGGASDTQYF	-	TRBD2	TRBV13	TRBJ2-3
TGTGCCATCAGGGACAGACTCTACGAAGAGACCCAGTTCTTC	CAIRDRLYEETQFF	-	-	TRBV10-3	TRBJ2-1
TGTGCCAGCAGTTTACCCGGGACTCGCAATCAGCCCCAGCATTTT	CASSLPGTRNQPQHF	-	-	TRBV28	TRBJ1-5
TGTGCCAGCAGCCCGGACAGGCTTCCCTCCTACGAGCAGTACTTC	CASSPDRLPSYEQYF	-	TRBD1	TRBV6-5	TRBJ2-7
TGTGCCAGCAGCCGGGGACTACTCGGGACAGATACGCAGTATTTT	CASSRGLLGTDTQYF	-	TRBD2	TRBV11-2	TRBJ2-3
TGTGCCATCAGTGAGTCGCTGGACAGTCTCTTTGGCTACACCTTC	CAISESLDSLFGYTF	few	-	TRBV10-3	TRBJ1-2
TGTGCCAGCAGCCAAGACTTAGCGGGGGTTTTGGAGACCCAGTACTTC	CASSQDLAGVLETQYF	few	TRBD2	TRBV3-1	TRBJ2-5
TGTGCCAGCAGGCAGACAGGGGAGGGCAAAAACATTCAGTACTTC	CASRQTGEGKNIQYF	many	-	TRBV12-3/TRBV12-4	TRBJ2-4
TGTGCCAGCACTTACCCTAGCGGGAGTGTTCCAGATACGCAGTATTTT	CASTYPSGSVPDTQYF	few	TRBD2	TRBV18	TRBJ2-3
TGCGCCAGCAGCCAAGATATCTTGACGGCGGGGAACCAGTTCTTC	CASSQDILTAGNQFF	-	-	TRBV4-1	TRBJ2-1
TGTGCCAGCAGTCCCACTACTAGCGGCCAAGAGACCCAGTACTTC	CASSPTTSGQETQYF	many	TRBD2	TRBV27	TRBJ2-5
TGTGCCAGCAGCCCGATGGGTAGCTCCTACAATGAGCAGTTCTTC	CASSPMGSSYNEQFF	many	-	TRBV7-2	TRBJ2-1
TGCGCCAGCAGCCCCGACAGGCCCCTCGGGGAGCAGTTCTTC	CASSPDRPLGEQFF	-	-	TRBV5-1	TRBJ2-1
TGCAGTGCCCCGAGGACCGAGCAGTACTTC	CSAPRTEQYF	many	-	TRBV20-1	TRBJ2-7
TGCGCCAGCAGCTGGAGACTAGCGGGTGTGGACAATGAGCAGTTCTTC	CASSWRLAGVDNEQFF	few	TRBD2	TRBV5-1	TRBJ2-1
TGTGCCAGCAGTTTGCCTCCTTTCCCTAGCGGAAACACAGATACGCAGTATTTT	CASSLPPFPSGNTDTQYF	-	TRBD2	TRBV27	TRBJ2-3
TGTGCCAGCAGTTACTCTAGCGGGAGGGCTTCCCACGAGCAGTACTTC	CASSYSSGRASHEQYF	-	TRBD2	TRBV6-2/TRBV6-3	TRBJ2-7
TGTGCCAGCAGCCGACTAGCGGGAGAAGGGGATACGCAGTATTTT	CASSRLAGEGDTQYF	-	TRBD2	TRBV6-5	TRBJ2-3
TGTGCCAGCAGCCAGCGGGATATCCCGGGGTATTTT	CASSQRDIPGYF	-	TRBD2	TRBV6-2/TRBV6-3	TRBJ2-3
TGTGCCATCAGTGATTACACAGCTGGCTATGGCTACACCTTC	CAISDYTAGYGYTF	many	-	TRBV10-3	TRBJ1-2
TGTGCCACCAGTGATTTGCGGCCAGGCACAGATACGCAGTATTTT	CATSDLRPGTDTQYF	few	-	TRBV24-1	TRBJ2-3
TGTGCCAGCAGTTCTCATTTCATAGGGAATAACGCGTTCTTC	CASSSHFIGNNAFF	-	-	TRBV27	TRBJ2-1
TGTGCCAGCAGTTTCGTGGTGGACAGGGTTGCCCCTGAAGCTTTCTTT	CASSFVVDRVAPEAFF	once	TRBD1	TRBV28	TRBJ1-1
TGTGCCAGCAGCCCCCGTTATTTAGCGGGAGGGCGGGCCTACGAGCAGTACTTC	CASSPRYLAGGRAYEQYF	-	TRBD2	TRBV9	TRBJ2-7
TGTGCCTGGAGTATGGAGGTTAACTATGGCTACACCTTC	CAWSMEVNYGYTF	-	-	TRBV30	TRBJ1-2
TGTGCCAGCAGCCAAGTTCAAATCCCGGGACAGGGGAATGGCTACACCTTC	CASSQVQIPGQGNGYTF	-	TRBD1	TRBV4-2	TRBJ1-2
TGTGCCAGCAGCCAAGACCTAGCGGTCTCCTACAATGAGCAGTTCTTC	CASSQDLAVSYNEQFF	few	TRBD2	TRBV3-1	TRBJ2-1
TGTGCCAGCAGCTTGGAACTAGCGGGAACCGGGGAGCTGTTTTTT	CASSLELAGTGELFF	many	TRBD2	TRBV5-6	TRBJ2-2
TGTGCCAGCAGCCAAGGTAACTACAATGAGCAGTTCTTC	CASSQGNYNEQFF	-	-	TRBV3-1	TRBJ2-1
TGTGCCAGCAGTTCCGTTTTGCGAAGGGGAACAGATACGCAGTATTTT	CASSSVLRRGTDTQYF	-	-	TRBV27	TRBJ2-3
TGTGCCTGGGACAGGATCAATCAGCCCCAGCATTTT	CAWDRINQPQHF	-	-	TRBV30	TRBJ1-5
TGCAGTGCTAGAGAAGCGGGGGACAATGAGCAGTTCTTC	CSAREAGDNEQFF	-	TRBD2	TRBV20-1	TRBJ2-1
TGTGCCAGCAGCCAAGTGGGGGGGCAGGTTAATGAGCAGTTCTTC	CASSQVGGQVNEQFF	-	-	TRBV4-2	TRBJ2-1
TGCAGTGCTAGTCCGGGGGGCAATCAGCCCCAGCATTTT	CSASPGGNQPQHF	-	-	TRBV20-1	TRBJ1-5
TGTGCCAGCAGCGCGACCCTACATAATTCACCCCTCCACTTT	CASSATLHNSPLHF	-	-	TRBV3-1	TRBJ1-6
TGTGCCAGCAGCCCTGAGTGGATTGGCTCCTACAATGAGCAGTTCTTC	CASSPEWIGSYNEQFF	-	-	TRBV4-2	TRBJ2-1
TGTGCCATCAGTGACCTGGGCCGGAGCACAGATACGCAGTATTTT	CAISDLGRSTDTQYF	-	-	TRBV10-3	TRBJ2-3
TGCAGCGTTGTTCTTCAGTTGTCCTACGAGCAGTACTTC	CSVVLQLSYEQYF	many	-	TRBV29-1	TRBJ2-7
TGTGCCAGCAGCTTAGTGGATTTCTATAATTCACCCCTCCACTTT	CASSLVDFYNSPLHF	few	-	TRBV11-2	TRBJ1-6
TGTGCCAGCAGCTTAGGGACAGGGTGGGATGGAGATACGCAGTATTTT	CASSLGTGWDGDTQYF	-	TRBD1	TRBV11-2	TRBJ2-3
TGTGCCACCAGAGTGACGGGGGACCAAGAGACCCAGTACTTC	CATRVTGDQETQYF	few	-	TRBV24-1	TRBJ2-5